The 30 T cell receptor beta chains given below trace back to one sample, sequenced in a study of cytomegalovirus exposure and HLA in healthy donors. Both 60 Vbeta primers and 13 Jbeta primers went into the PCR. Assay used: immunoSEQ multiplex PCR; TCRdb lists only in-frame clones, some missing. The table lists approximately 200,000 clones, more than 65% of them singletons. The source material was PBMCs. The receptor set was obtained from a girl aged 10 to 17 in good health and CMV-seropositive.

The chain employs TRBV7-2 and TRBJ2-1; tentative D call: TRBD1 (5 bases). The germline gives CDR1 SGHTA, CDR2 FQGNSA. The CDR3 is 14 amino acids. Deletions cut 5 bases from V and 5 bases from J, with 13 bases between. CDR3 sequence reads: CASSPPQVNNEQFF. For the CDR3, the DNA is TGTGCCAGCAGCCCGCCACAGGTAAACAATGAGCAGTTCTTC.

The chain is built from TRBV7-9 and TRBJ1-3, with a tentative D call TRBD1 (5 bases). This CDR3 has 17 residues. CDR1 is SEHNR and CDR2 is FQNEAQ in the germline V gene (reference sequence). Trimming took 2 bases from V and 2 from J, leaving 16 bases between them. CDR3 loop: CASSLKNSGTPGNTIYF. DNA for the CDR3: TGTGCCAGCAGCTTAAAAAACAGTGGGACTCCTGGAAACACCATATATTTT. Using reference TRBV7-9 and TRBJ1-3 for the parts outside the CDR3, the full variable domain is DTGVSQNPRHKITKRGQNVTFRCDPISEHNRLYWYRQTLGQGPEFLTYFQNEAQLEKSRLLSDRFSAERPKGSFSTLEIQRTEQGDSAMYLCASSLKNSGTPGNTIYFGEGSWLTVV.

This clone has just a few counts. This rearrangement joins TRBV6-5 to TRBJ2-7; possibly TRBD1 for D (6 bases). This CDR3 has 15 residues. CDR1 and CDR2 from the germline V gene are MNHEY and SVGAGI. V was cut by 5 bases and J by 4 bases, with 18 bases left in between. This CDR3 reads CASSPTDRRSYEQYF. CDR3 DNA: TGTGCCAGCAGTCCAACTGACAGGAGAAGTTACGAGCAGTACTTC.

The V and J genes are TRBV5-8 and TRBJ1-2; perhaps TRBD1 as D (5 bases). CDR1 and CDR2 from the germline V gene are SGHTS and YDEGEE. The V and J ends lost 7 bases and 2 bases respectively, with 9 bases between them. CDR3 length equals 12 residues. The CDR3 sequence is CASGAVNYGYTF. The CDR3, as DNA: TGTGCCAGCGGGGCAGTAAACTATGGCTACACCTTC. The variable domain in full, with the rest retrieved from reference TRBV5-8 and TRBJ1-2, is EAGVTQSPTHLIKTRGQQATLRCSPISGHTSVYWYQQALGLGLQFLLWYDEGEERNRGNFPPRFSGRQFPNYSSELNVNALELEDSALYLCASGAVNYGYTFGSGTRLTVV.

The chain is built from TRBV9 and TRBJ2-5; 8 nucleotides match TRBD2. Germline CDR1 and CDR2: SGDLS and YYNGEE. The CDR3 length is 15 residues. With 0 bases clipped from V and 2 bases from J, the junction kept 3 bases outside the gene matches. The CDR3 loop reads CASSVGGTRQETQYF. DNA of the CDR3: TGTGCCAGCAGCGTAGGGGGGACTAGGCAAGAGACCCAGTACTTC.

The chain has TRBV5-5 and TRBJ1-6, with D unclear. Germline CDR1 reads SGHKS; CDR2 reads YYEKEE (reference sequence). Trimming took 4 bases from V and 9 from J, leaving 11 bases between them. This CDR3 contains 13 residues. CDR3 coding DNA: TGTGCCAGCAGCGTGAGGGATCGTTCACCCCTCCACTTT. Residues: CASSVRDRSPLHF.

The chain is built from TRBV27 and TRBJ2-7; D is unclear. CDR1 is MNHEY and CDR2 is SMNVEV in the germline V gene (reference sequence). There are 13 residues in the CDR3. V lost 2 bases to trimming and J lost 7 bases, with 12 bases between them. The CDR3 region is CASSLVAQLEQYF. The CDR3 coding sequence is TGTGCCAGCAGTTTAGTGGCTCAGTTAGAGCAGTACTTC.

This chain links TRBV19 with TRBJ1-6; tentative D call: TRBD1 (5 bases). Trimming left V 3 bases short and J 7 bases short, with 13 bases between. Per germline, CDR1 LNHDA and CDR2 SQIVND (reference sequence). This CDR3 contains 15 residues. For the CDR3, the DNA is TGTGCCAGTAGTATCTCGGAAAGGGGAAATTCACCCCTCCACTTT. This codes for CASSISERGNSPLHF.

This chain links TRBV6-5 with TRBJ1-2; tentatively, D is TRBD1 (5 bases). The germline CDR1 and CDR2 sequences are MNHEY and SVGAGI. V lost 6 bases, J lost 8 bases, and 19 bases lay in between. The length of the CDR3 is 14 residues. Here the CDR3 reads CASRQRGPALGYTF. The CDR3 DNA is TGTGCCAGCAGACAGCGGGGACCGGCACTCGGCTACACCTTC.

This chain uses TRBV9 with TRBJ1-6; possible D gene TRBD1, 5 bases. Trimming pared 0 bases from V and 10 bases from J, leaving 11 bases between. Germline CDR1 and CDR2: SGDLS and YYNGEE. This CDR3 contains 14 residues. The CDR3 loop is CASSVESGESPLHF. The CDR3 DNA sequence: TGTGCCAGCAGCGTAGAGTCGGGGGAATCACCCCTCCACTTT. Variable domain in full (rest from reference TRBV9 and TRBJ1-6): DSGVTQTPKHLITATGQRVTLRCSPRSGDLSVYWYQQSLDQGLQFLIQYYNGEERAKGNILERFSAQQFPDLHSELNLSSLELGDSALYFCASSVESGESPLHFGNGTRLTVT.

This chain connects TRBV27 to TRBJ1-2, with D possibly being TRBD1 (5 bases). Trimming cost V 3 bases and J 4 bases, with 9 bases left between them. Per germline, CDR1 MNHEY and CDR2 SMNVEV (reference sequence). The CDR3 spans 13 residues. The CDR3 DNA sequence: TGTGCCAGCAGTTTCGGACAAGGCTATGGCTACACCTTC. As protein: CASSFGQGYGYTF.

This sequence joins TRBV5-6 and TRBJ2-7, with D possibly being TRBD1 (5 bases). Germline lookup yields CDR1 SGHDT and CDR2 YYEEEE. CDR3 length equals 14 residues. Trimming left V 0 bases short and J 2 bases short, with 9 bases between. The CDR3 coding sequence is TGTGCCAGCAGCTTGGGACAGCTCCCCTACGAGCAGTACTTC. Amino acids: CASSLGQLPYEQYF.

This CDR3 is CASSLAGQGIDEQFF. As DNA, the CDR3 is TGCGCCAGCAGCTTGGCGGGACAGGGAATAGATGAGCAGTTCTTC. This chain links TRBV5-1 with TRBJ2-1; TRBD1 matches at 9 bases. CDR3 length equals 15 residues. V was clipped by 0 bases and J by 8 bases; unmatched bases: 6. Germline V gene data show CDR1 as SGHRS and CDR2 as YFSETQ.

J is TRBJ1-1 and V is TRBV5-6; D not resolved. Between the trimmed V and J ends, which lost 2 bases and 5 bases, there was a span of 10 bases. Germline loops: CDR1 SGHDT, CDR2 YYEEEE. The CDR3 runs 13 residues. CDR3 loop: CASSFSAGTEAFF. Written as DNA, the CDR3 is TGTGCCAGCAGCTTTTCGGCGGGGACTGAAGCTTTCTTT.

This sequence joins TRBV30 and TRBJ2-1; TRBD2 matches 8 bases. Trimming removed 4 bases from V and 7 bases from J; junction bases left unmatched: 6. CDR1 GTSNPN and CDR2 SVGIG come from the germline V gene (reference sequence). This CDR3 contains 13 residues. The CDR3: CAWTSGPWNEQFF. The CDR3 nucleotides are TGTGCCTGGACTAGCGGGCCTTGGAATGAGCAGTTCTTC. Supplemented by reference TRBV30 and TRBJ2-1, the full variable domain reads SQTIHQWPATLVQPVGSPLSLECTVEGTSNPNLYWYRQAAGRGLQLLFYSVGIGQISSEVPQNLSASRPQDRQFILSSKKLLLSDSGFYLCAWTSGPWNEQFFGPGTRLTVL.

This sequence joins TRBV5-4 and TRBJ2-3, with 9 bases lining up with TRBD2. Losses at the gene ends were 5 bases for V and 1 base for J; bases not matched to a gene: 14. Germline lookup yields CDR1 SGHNT and CDR2 YYREEE (reference sequence). The CDR3 has 18 amino acids. CDR3 region: CASRTALAGLGGTDTQYF. The CDR3 DNA is TGTGCCAGCAGGACCGCACTAGCGGGTCTGGGGGGCACAGATACGCAGTATTTT.

The CDR3 DNA sequence: TGTGCCAGCAGCTTGGCCCTCGGGCCAGCGGGGGGCCCAGAGACCCAGTACTTC. This sequence encodes CASSLALGPAGGPETQYF. This chain joins TRBV5-4 and TRBJ2-5; 9 positions agree with TRBD2. J gave up 4 bases and V 0 bases, and 13 bases lay outside the gene matches. In germline, CDR1 is SGHNT, CDR2 YYREEE (reference sequence). The CDR3 spans 18 residues.

The chain links TRBV7-6 to TRBJ1-6; D call uncertain. The CDR3 consists of 16 residues. Germline V gives CDR1 SGHVS, CDR2 FNYEAQ. The ends were cut back, 1 base at V and 0 bases at J, with 7 bases in the middle. The CDR3 DNA follows: TGTGCCAGCAGCTTAGTTTGGAGCTCCTATAATTCACCCCTCCACTTT. It specifies CASSLVWSSYNSPLHF.

This sequence joins TRBV4-1 and TRBJ2-2; 8 nucleotides agree with TRBD2. In germline, CDR1 is MGHRA, CDR2 YSYEKL. The V and J ends lost 2 bases and 1 base, in that order; junction bases with no gene match: 15. CDR3 length: 20 residues. The DNA of the CDR3 is TGCGCCAGCAGCCAACCGGGTCGGCAAGCGGGGGCCCTGAACACCGGGGAGCTGTTTTTT. Protein sequence: CASSQPGRQAGALNTGELFF.

The chain links TRBV7-8 to TRBJ2-1; the match to TRBD2 covers 12 bases. CDR1 is SGHVS and CDR2 is FQNEAQ in the germline V gene. This CDR3 is 15 amino acids long. Trimming took 6 bases from V and 8 from J; bases not matched to a gene: 8. In DNA, the CDR3 is TGTGCCAGCAGTCTCTGGCTAGCGGGGGGGTATGAGCAGTTCTTC. Its protein product is CASSLWLAGGYEQFF.

The CDR3 here is CAWELAGDPHSYEQYF. CDR3 DNA sequence: TGTGCCTGGGAGCTAGCGGGGGATCCTCACTCCTACGAGCAGTACTTC. V and J are TRBV30 and TRBJ2-7; 10 positions match TRBD2. V gave up 5 bases and J gave up 0 bases; unmatched junction bases: 10. Looked up from germline, CDR1 is GTSNPN and CDR2 is SVGIG (reference sequence). The CDR3 totals 16 residues.

The genes are TRBV4-3 and TRBJ2-7; 11 bases map to TRBD2. Germline CDR1 reads LGHNA; CDR2 reads YSLEER. The CDR3 runs 16 residues. Germline trimming cut 1 base from V and 3 bases from J; bases unmatched to any gene: 5. CDR3 nucleotide sequence: TGCGCCAGCAGCCAAGGCTCTAGCGGGGGGAGCTACGAGCAGTACTTC. Its protein product is CASSQGSSGGSYEQYF.

The chain recombines TRBV27 with TRBJ2-7; 7 bases match TRBD2. The CDR3 sequence is 16 residues long. V shed 8 bases, J shed 2 bases, and the junction held 15 bases outside the gene matches. CDR1 and CDR2 (germline): MNHEY, SMNVEV (reference sequence). This CDR3 is CASAPGVVAGPYEQYF. CDR3 nucleotides: TGTGCCAGCGCGCCGGGGGTGGTAGCGGGCCCCTACGAGCAGTACTTC.

This sequence joins TRBV18 and TRBJ2-5; 8 bases agree with TRBD2. The CDR3 contains 16 residues. V lost 1 base, J lost 4 bases, and 8 bases stayed unmatched. CDR1 is KGHSH, CDR2 LQKENI, per germline. The CDR3 coding sequence is TGTGCCAGCTCACCACGATTAGCGGGGAACGGAGAGACCCAGTACTTC. It is translated as CASSPRLAGNGETQYF.

The chain links TRBV7-8 to TRBJ2-5; 13 positions match TRBD2. This CDR3 has 19 amino acids. The germline V gene encodes CDR1 SGHVS and CDR2 FQNEAQ. V lost 4 bases, J lost 5 bases, and 16 bases stayed unmatched. The CDR3 loop reads CASSSILGTSGEGGETQYF. In nucleotides, the CDR3 is TGTGCCAGCAGCTCAATTCTAGGGACTAGCGGGGAGGGGGGGGAGACCCAGTACTTC. The full variable domain, with the rest looked up from reference TRBV7-8 and TRBJ2-5, is GAGVSQSPRYKVAKRGQDVALRCDPISGHVSLFWYQQALGQGPEFLTYFQNEAQLDKSGLPSDRFFAERPEGSVSTLKIQRTQQEDSAVYLCASSSILGTSGEGGETQYFGPGTRLLVL.

This clone was detected only once. The chain links TRBV11-3 to TRBJ2-7; TRBD2 is a possible D gene (6 bases). V lost 0 bases and J lost 0, with 12 bases in between. The germline CDR1 and CDR2 sequences are SGHNT and YENEEA. CDR3 length equals 16 residues. The CDR3 reads CASSLEFGGVSYEQYF. The CDR3 coding sequence is TGTGCCAGCAGCTTAGAATTTGGCGGGGTCTCCTACGAGCAGTACTTC.

In nucleotides, the CDR3 is TGTGCCAGCAGCTTAGATGGTCCTAGCTTGGGGGAGACCCAGTACTTC. Its translation is CASSLDGPSLGETQYF. V usage is TRBV11-3 and J usage is TRBJ2-5, with a possible D match to TRBD2 (5 bases). Germline V gives CDR1 SGHNT, CDR2 YENEEA. This CDR3 has 16 residues. The V end was cut by 0 bases, the J end by 5 bases, with 16 bases between.

The chain is built from TRBV9 and TRBJ2-3; 11 positions agree with TRBD2. The ends lost 4 bases at V and 2 bases at J; junction bases unmatched: 6. The CDR3 spans 16 residues. CDR1 is SGDLS, CDR2 YYNGEE, per germline. The CDR3 DNA reads as TGTGCCAGCAGCTCAAGACTAGCGGGGCCCACAGATACGCAGTATTTT. Protein sequence: CASSSRLAGPTDTQYF. Based on the CDR3 plus reference TRBV9 and TRBJ2-3, the full variable domain is DSGVTQTPKHLITATGQRVTLRCSPRSGDLSVYWYQQSLDQGLQFLIQYYNGEERAKGNILERFSAQQFPDLHSELNLSSLELGDSALYFCASSSRLAGPTDTQYFGPGTRLTVL.

This clone turned up a few times. This chain connects TRBV7-9 to TRBJ2-1; D may be TRBD2 (6 bases). Germline V lookup: CDR1 SEHNR, CDR2 FQNEAQ (reference sequence). The CDR3 has 13 residues. The V gene lost 6 bases and the J gene lost 5 bases, with 11 bases spanning the gap. The CDR3 region is CASRRDLNNEQFF. The CDR3 DNA sequence: TGTGCCAGCAGACGGGACTTAAACAATGAGCAGTTCTTC.

This chain uses TRBV5-4 with TRBJ2-1; 10 bases are a match to TRBD2. V lost 1 base to trimming and J lost 10 bases; unmatched junction nucleotides: 8. CDR1 SGHNT and CDR2 YYREEE come from the germline V gene (reference sequence). This CDR3 is built from 15 residues. This CDR3 is CASSLTSGVLGEQFF. The CDR3 DNA reads as TGTGCCAGCAGCTTGACTAGCGGGGTCCTGGGGGAGCAGTTCTTC.